These T cell receptor beta chains were read from a single sample in a study of CD8+CD57+ T cells in acquired aplastic anemia. TCRdb itself ran the reads through MiXCR, one entry per CDR3 protein. The repertoire holds around 200,000 distinct CDR3 sequences, with 48% as singletons. The sequenced material came from sorted CD4+, CD8+, or CD8+CD57+ T cells (not recorded which) from PBMCs. These receptors were collected from a human donor with aplastic anemia. Both conserved end residues are part of each CDR3. Fields, in order: V gene, J gene, D gene, clone size, CDR3 protein, CDR3 DNA. The D gene is left open where the match is weak. Rows may omit the clone size; those that give it use once, few, many or a size class.

v_gene: TRBV2
j_gene: TRBJ2-1
d_gene: .
abundance: once
CDR3aa: CASSVEGNSEQFF
CDR3nt: TGTGCCAGCAGTGTGGAGGGGAACTCGGAGCAGTTCTTC

v_gene: TRBV10-2
j_gene: TRBJ1-2
d_gene: .
abundance: .
CDR3aa: CASGSDSHNYGYTF
CDR3nt: TGCGCCAGCGGATCCGACAGTCATAACTATGGCTACACCTTC

v_gene: TRBV2
j_gene: TRBJ2-7
d_gene: TRBD1
abundance: many
CDR3aa: CASLYRDRDIYEQYF
CDR3nt: TGTGCCAGCTTATACCGGGACAGGGACATATACGAGCAGTACTTC

v_gene: TRBV19
j_gene: TRBJ1-5
d_gene: .
abundance: few
CDR3aa: CASSWSNQPQHF
CDR3nt: TGTGCCAGTAGTTGGAGCAATCAGCCCCAGCATTTT

v_gene: TRBV12-3/TRBV12-4
j_gene: TRBJ2-6
d_gene: .
abundance: few
CDR3aa: CASIPRGTVFSGANVLTF
CDR3nt: TGTGCCAGTATTCCGAGGGGGACGGTCTTCTCTGGGGCCAACGTCCTGACTTTC

v_gene: TRBV10-1
j_gene: TRBJ1-1
d_gene: TRBD1
abundance: .
CDR3aa: CAGNVGDRENTEAFF
CDR3nt: TGCGCCGGCAATGTGGGGGACAGGGAGAACACTGAAGCTTTCTTT

v_gene: TRBV27
j_gene: TRBJ1-2
d_gene: .
abundance: .
CDR3aa: CASKLSTVGGYGYTF
CDR3nt: TGTGCCAGCAAACTCTCGACAGTAGGGGGTTATGGCTACACCTTC

v_gene: TRBV15
j_gene: TRBJ2-3
d_gene: .
abundance: once
CDR3aa: CATSRGQTSTDTQYF
CDR3nt: TGTGCCACCAGCAGAGGGCAGACATCCACAGATACGCAGTATTTT

v_gene: TRBV2
j_gene: TRBJ1-5
d_gene: .
abundance: few
CDR3aa: CASSPWGRGDQPQHF
CDR3nt: TGTGCCAGCAGCCCCTGGGGGAGGGGCGATCAGCCCCAGCATTTT

v_gene: TRBV2
j_gene: TRBJ2-3
d_gene: .
abundance: .
CDR3aa: CASKAVATGTQYF
CDR3nt: TGTGCCAGCAAGGCCGTAGCAACAGGTACGCAGTATTTT

v_gene: TRBV2
j_gene: TRBJ2-7
d_gene: .
abundance: .
CDR3aa: CASSEGGGAFNEQYF
CDR3nt: TGTGCCAGCAGTGAAGGGGGTGGGGCCTTCAACGAGCAGTACTTC

v_gene: TRBV2
j_gene: TRBJ2-2
d_gene: TRBD1
abundance: .
CDR3aa: CASSEAAGTGDSGELFF
CDR3nt: TGTGCCAGCAGTGAAGCGGCCGGGACAGGTGATTCCGGGGAGCTGTTTTTT

v_gene: TRBV14
j_gene: TRBJ1-3
d_gene: .
abundance: .
CDR3aa: CASSPGNTIYF
CDR3nt: TGTGCCAGCTCCCCCGGAAACACCATATATTTT

v_gene: TRBV7-3
j_gene: TRBJ2-3
d_gene: .
abundance: many
CDR3aa: CASSEQGTDTQYF
CDR3nt: TGTGCCAGCAGCGAACAAGGCACAGATACGCAGTATTTT

v_gene: TRBV25-1
j_gene: TRBJ2-7
d_gene: .
abundance: .
CDR3aa: CASSVDDTLEQYF
CDR3nt: TGTGCCAGCAGCGTAGATGACACCCTCGAGCAGTACTTC

v_gene: TRBV20-1
j_gene: TRBJ1-5
d_gene: TRBD1
abundance: .
CDR3aa: CSAKRDSEYQPQHF
CDR3nt: TGCAGTGCTAAACGGGACAGTGAGTATCAGCCCCAGCATTTT

v_gene: TRBV19
j_gene: TRBJ1-1
d_gene: .
abundance: .
CDR3aa: CASSILDGRPNAEAFF
CDR3nt: TGTGCCAGTAGTATTCTGGACGGCAGACCGAACGCTGAAGCTTTCTTT

v_gene: TRBV10-1
j_gene: TRBJ2-7
d_gene: .
abundance: .
CDR3aa: CATPRRRGIPFYEQYF
CDR3nt: TGCGCCACTCCTAGGCGACGGGGGATACCCTTCTACGAGCAGTACTTC

v_gene: TRBV2
j_gene: TRBJ1-5
d_gene: .
abundance: many
CDR3aa: CASRPPGTSNQPQHF
CDR3nt: TGTGCCAGCAGACCCCCCGGGACGAGCAATCAGCCCCAGCATTTT

v_gene: TRBV7-7
j_gene: TRBJ2-5
d_gene: .
abundance: .
CDR3aa: CASSLAHTSQETQYF
CDR3nt: TGTGCTAGCAGCTTAGCGCACACTAGCCAAGAGACCCAGTACTTC

v_gene: TRBV28
j_gene: TRBJ1-3
d_gene: .
abundance: few
CDR3aa: CASRLRGGSAGNTIYF
CDR3nt: TGTGCCAGCAGACTAAGAGGGGGATCTGCTGGAAACACCATATATTTT

v_gene: TRBV15
j_gene: TRBJ1-4
d_gene: .
abundance: .
CDR3aa: CATSRPPTNEKLFF
CDR3nt: TGTGCCACCAGCAGACCGCCCACTAATGAAAAACTGTTTTTT

v_gene: TRBV7-9
j_gene: TRBJ2-7
d_gene: .
abundance: .
CDR3aa: CASSPSDEQYF
CDR3nt: TGTGCCAGCAGCCCCTCGGACGAGCAGTACTTC

v_gene: TRBV27
j_gene: TRBJ2-7
d_gene: .
abundance: many
CDR3aa: CASSQRPGQQYF
CDR3nt: TGTGCCAGCAGCCAGAGACCGGGACAGCAGTACTTC

v_gene: TRBV29-1
j_gene: TRBJ1-1
d_gene: .
abundance: .
CDR3aa: CSVDPGGGRFLYTEAFF
CDR3nt: TGCAGCGTTGACCCAGGTGGGGGGAGGTTTTTGTACACTGAAGCTTTCTTT

v_gene: TRBV20-1
j_gene: TRBJ2-7
d_gene: .
abundance: .
CDR3aa: CSARKQGRKQYF
CDR3nt: TGCAGTGCTAGAAAGCAGGGTAGGAAGCAGTACTTC

v_gene: TRBV2
j_gene: TRBJ2-5
d_gene: .
abundance: .
CDR3aa: CASSQAARKTQYF
CDR3nt: TGTGCCAGCAGCCAAGCCGCCAGAAAGACCCAGTACTTC

v_gene: TRBV5-5
j_gene: TRBJ1-4
d_gene: TRBD1
abundance: many
CDR3aa: CASSSGTGGEKLFF
CDR3nt: TGTGCCAGCAGTTCCGGGACAGGGGGCGAAAAACTGTTTTTT

v_gene: TRBV19
j_gene: TRBJ2-7
d_gene: .
abundance: .
CDR3aa: CASSIGAAYEQYF
CDR3nt: TGTGCCAGTAGTATCGGGGCCGCCTACGAGCAGTACTTC

v_gene: TRBV24-1
j_gene: TRBJ2-1
d_gene: .
abundance: once
CDR3aa: CATSKNRGGAYNEQFF
CDR3nt: TGTGCCACCAGTAAAAACAGGGGAGGTGCCTACAATGAGCAGTTCTTC

v_gene: TRBV24-1
j_gene: TRBJ1-1
d_gene: .
abundance: .
CDR3aa: CATSDRGLRDTEAFF
CDR3nt: TGTGCCACCAGTGATCGGGGGCTAAGGGACACTGAAGCTTTCTTT

v_gene: TRBV7-9
j_gene: TRBJ2-1
d_gene: .
abundance: .
CDR3aa: CAARLVYNEQFF
CDR3nt: TGTGCCGCCCGGCTCGTTTACAATGAGCAGTTCTTC

v_gene: TRBV12-5
j_gene: TRBJ1-1
d_gene: TRBD1
abundance: few
CDR3aa: CASGLVLMGQMNTEAFF
CDR3nt: TGTGCTAGTGGTTTGGTACTGATGGGACAGATGAACACTGAAGCTTTCTTT

v_gene: TRBV29-1
j_gene: TRBJ1-2
d_gene: .
abundance: few
CDR3aa: CSVRDKSYTF
CDR3nt: TGCAGCGTTAGGGACAAGAGCTACACCTTC

v_gene: TRBV29-1
j_gene: TRBJ2-7
d_gene: TRBD1
abundance: .
CDR3aa: CSVPTGDRTGEQYF
CDR3nt: TGCAGCGTTCCCACAGGGGACAGGACGGGGGAGCAGTACTTC

v_gene: TRBV2
j_gene: TRBJ1-1
d_gene: TRBD1
abundance: .
CDR3aa: CASSIQGLEAFF
CDR3nt: TGTGCCAGCAGTATACAGGGGTTAGAAGCTTTCTTT

v_gene: TRBV20-1
j_gene: TRBJ2-1
d_gene: TRBD2
abundance: once
CDR3aa: CSAIVKLAGYNEQFF
CDR3nt: TGCAGTGCTATAGTAAAACTAGCGGGTTACAATGAGCAGTTCTTC

v_gene: TRBV6-1
j_gene: TRBJ2-4
d_gene: .
abundance: few
CDR3aa: CASSDTPANIQYF
CDR3nt: TGTGCCAGCAGTGACACTCCTGCAAACATTCAGTACTTC